The next 9 T cell receptor beta chains were all read from a single sample in a study of CD8+ T cells in alopecia areata. It was cDNA, reverse transcribed from extracted RNA, that served as the sequencing template. TCRdb keeps only in-frame clones here, not all; method: immunoSEQ multiplex PCR. The data show 210,000 or so clones, approximately 70% seen once. Regarding treatment: oral pan-JAK inhibitor, 5-10 mg twice daily. Specimen: CD4+ T cells sorted from blood, collected at approximately week 42, from a patient treated with tofacitinib. These receptors all stem from a human donor with alopecia areata.

There are a few counts of this clone. Other nucleotide sequences from this sample produce the same CDR3. This chain connects TRBV29-1 to TRBJ1-1; D is unresolved. The germline V and J ends were trimmed by 7 bases and 3 bases, with 6 bases remaining between them. This CDR3 is 10 amino acids long. CDR1 and CDR2 (germline): SQVTM, ANQGSEA. The CDR3 sequence: CSAGDTEAFF. The CDR3 DNA sequence: TGCAGCGCCGGAGACACTGAAGCTTTCTTT.

This chain joins TRBV2 and TRBJ1-2; possible D gene TRBD1, 5 bases. With 6 bases removed from V and 3 bases from J, the gap between germline ends came to 11 bases. CDR1 is SNHLY and CDR2 is FYNNEI in the germline V gene. This CDR3 comprises 13 residues. CDR3: CASRRGVYYGYTF. In nucleotides, the CDR3 is TGTGCCAGCAGGAGGGGAGTATACTATGGCTACACCTTC.

Worth noting for this clone: The same CDR3 arises from other DNA sequences in this sample as well. The chain links TRBV29-1 to TRBJ2-5, with D unclear. The CDR3 is 11 amino acids. With 6 bases removed from V and 5 bases from J, the gap between germline ends came to 10 bases. Looked up from germline, CDR1 is SQVTM and CDR2 is ANQGSEA. CDR3 residues: CSVESLETQYF. In nucleotides, the CDR3 is TGCAGCGTCGAATCTTTGGAGACCCAGTACTTC.

The gene calls are TRBV9 and TRBJ1-1; D ambiguous. This CDR3 has 12 residues. Germline V gives CDR1 SGDLS, CDR2 YYNGEE. Between the trimmed V and J ends, which lost 9 bases and 5 bases, there was a span of 14 bases. The CDR3 region has the DNA TGTGCCACCCCAAGGAGGGTTACTGAAGCTTTCTTT. This gives the protein CATPRRVTEAFF.

This clone was detected only a few times. The rearrangement uses TRBV25-1 and TRBJ1-2, with D tentatively TRBD1 (6 bases). Deletions cut 4 bases from V and 0 bases from J, with 15 bases between. The germline gives CDR1 MGHDK, CDR2 SYGVNS. The CDR3 loop spans 16 amino acids. CDR3 sequence: CASSAPGAVANYGYTF. Written as DNA, the CDR3 is TGTGCCAGCAGTGCTCCAGGGGCTGTAGCTAACTATGGCTACACCTTC.

The J gene is TRBJ2-7, the V gene TRBV9; D uncertain. The V gene lost 0 bases and the J gene lost 3 bases, with 7 bases spanning the gap. Germline V gives CDR1 SGDLS, CDR2 YYNGEE. This CDR3 region has 13 residues. The CDR3 DNA is TGTGCCAGCAGCGTAGTATCAGGCTACGAGCAGTACTTC. This encodes CASSVVSGYEQYF.

CDR3 sequence reads: CSVEGGIKAKNIQYF. The CDR3 coding sequence is TGCAGCGTTGAAGGGGGGATTAAGGCCAAAAACATTCAGTACTTC. This rearrangement joins TRBV29-1 to TRBJ2-4, with D possibly being TRBD1 or TRBD2 (5 bases each). Germline V gene lookup returns CDR1 SQVTM and CDR2 ANQGSEA. CDR3 length: 15 residues. V dropped 1 base and J dropped 1 base, with 11 bases sitting between them.

This clone was seen once. The genes are TRBV30 and TRBJ2-7, with D hard to call. Germline V gene data show CDR1 as GTSNPN and CDR2 as SVGIG (reference sequence). The CDR3 is made up of 14 amino acids. V was pared by 0 bases and J by 2 bases, with 11 bases between. CDR3 bases: TGTGCCTGGAGTGTAGGGTCAGTTACCTACGAGCAGTACTTC. Protein: CAWSVGSVTYEQYF.

The gene calls are TRBV30 and TRBJ1-5; 8 nucleotides match TRBD1. CDR3 size: 14 residues. Germline CDR1 GTSNPN, CDR2 SVGIG (reference sequence). V was pared by 6 bases and J by 4 bases, with 8 bases of the junction left unmatched. The CDR3 bases are TGTGCCTGTACCACCGGGACAGGTAATCAGCCCCAGCATTTT. Translation gives CACTTGTGNQPQHF.